This T cell receptor beta chain originates from a study of control samples from healthy donors and cancer patients. The assay was immunoSEQ multiplex PCR, and TCRdb's table has in-frame clones only and misses some. Found here are 120,000 to 150,000 clones, roughly 89% of them singletons; the top ten hold 4.9%. CDR1 MNHEY and CDR2 SVGAGI come from the germline V gene. V shed 7 bases and J 10 bases; nucleotides not matched to a gene: 14. The CDR3 is 15 amino acids. The chain combines TRBV6-5 with TRBJ2-1, with 9 bases aligning to TRBD2. This clonotype originated in a man younger than 40 in good health. The sequenced sample was blood. CDR3 loop: CASIGSSGMFGEQFF. The CDR3 DNA reads as TGTGCCAGCATCGGTTCTAGCGGGATGTTCGGGGAGCAGTTCTTC.